These 10 T cell receptor beta chains were all obtained from the same sample, sequenced in a study of shared clonotypes between healthy human individuals. Clones were read by immunoSEQ multiplex PCR, and TCRdb kept only the in-frame ones, dropping some. Of more than 2,000,000 clones in the sample, more than 80% were seen once. The sequenced sample consisted of naive CD4+ T cells sorted from blood. Subset indicated: CD45RA+ positively selected. The receptor set was obtained from a man in his late teens or twenties in good health.

The J gene is TRBJ2-2, the V gene TRBV19, with D unresolved. CDR1 is LNHDA and CDR2 is SQIVND in the germline V gene (reference sequence). The ends were cut back, 3 bases at V and 1 base at J, with 15 bases in the middle. The CDR3 extends over 17 amino acids. The CDR3 nucleotides read TGTGCCAGTAGTATCCGGACCGATAGCATGAACACCGGGGAGCTGTTTTTT. It encodes CASSIRTDSMNTGELFF.

J is TRBJ1-5 and V is TRBV19; D not certain. This CDR3 has 14 amino acids. Trimming removed 2 bases at V and 15 bases at J, with 20 bases between. In germline, CDR1 is LNHDA, CDR2 SQIVND (reference sequence). CDR3 loop: CASSISLYAGYGHF. CDR3 coding DNA: TGTGCCAGTAGTATAAGTCTGTATGCTGGCTATGGGCATTTT.

To note about this clone: Other DNA sequences in this specimen translate into the identical CDR3. The J gene is TRBJ1-5, the V gene TRBV7-9; TRBD1 matches at 7 bases. From germline, CDR1 is SEHNR and CDR2 FQNEAQ (reference sequence). The CDR3 is made up of 13 amino acids. Trimming took 5 bases from V and 7 from J; bases not matched to a gene: 5. The CDR3 nucleotides are TGTGCCAGCAGCCCAGGGGGAGGCCAGCCCCAGCATTTT. Amino acid sequence: CASSPGGGQPQHF.

Concerning this clone itself: This sample also contains other DNA sequences that code for the same CDR3. The chain uses TRBV2 and TRBJ2-1; D is uncertain. The CDR3 consists of 12 residues. Trimming stripped 1 base from V and 3 bases from J, with 1 base between. Germline assignment: CDR1 SNHLY and CDR2 FYNNEI. The CDR3 reads CASSEGYNEQFF. CDR3 coding DNA: TGTGCCAGCAGTGAAGGCTACAATGAGCAGTTCTTC.

V usage is TRBV27 and J usage is TRBJ2-1, with D perhaps assigned TRBD1 or TRBD2 (5 bases each). This CDR3 contains 13 residues. CDR1 is MNHEY, CDR2 SMNVEV, per germline (reference sequence). V was pared by 8 bases and J by 9 bases, with 17 bases between. Written as DNA, the CDR3 is TGTGCCAGCTCCAAAGAGGGGATTAGTGAGCAGTTCTTC. Translating it yields CASSKEGISEQFF.

The V and J genes are TRBV6-6 and TRBJ2-1; possible D gene TRBD1, 6 bases. The CDR3 extends over 16 amino acids. Germline V CDR1 and CDR2: MNHNY, SVGAGI (reference sequence). Trimming stripped 5 bases from V and 0 bases from J, with 14 bases between. The CDR3, as DNA: TGTGCCAGCAGTGGACAGAATGGTAGCTCCTACAATGAGCAGTTCTTC. It is translated as CASSGQNGSSYNEQFF.

This clone has more than one count but fewer than ten. The chain couples TRBV29-1 to TRBJ2-7; TRBD2 matches 13 bases. The J segment lost 3 bases and the V segment lost 7 bases, leaving 6 bases of the junction unmatched. The CDR3 runs 14 residues. Germline V gene lookup returns CDR1 SQVTM and CDR2 ANQGSEA. The CDR3 nucleotides are TGCAGCGCCGGACTAGCGGGAGCCAGCTACGAGCAGTACTTC. Translated: CSAGLAGASYEQYF.

There are a few counts of this clone. The genes are TRBV19 and TRBJ1-1, with D unresolved. Deletions cut 1 base from V and 5 bases from J, with 14 bases between. CDR1 LNHDA and CDR2 SQIVND come from the germline V gene (reference sequence). The CDR3 is made up of 15 amino acids. This CDR3 reads CASSIAPRLETEAFF. The CDR3 DNA sequence: TGTGCCAGTAGTATAGCCCCCCGTCTCGAAACTGAAGCTTTCTTT.

This chain links TRBV6-1 with TRBJ2-7; 7 bases align to TRBD2. CDR1 is MNHNS, CDR2 SASEGT, per germline. CDR3 size: 16 residues. V lost 1 base and J lost 3; bases outside the gene matches: 9. Written as DNA, the CDR3 is TGTGCCAGCAGTGAAGAGGTGAGCGGGATACTCTACGAGCAGTACTTC. Translation: CASSEEVSGILYEQYF.

The rearrangement joins TRBV9 to TRBJ2-1, with a tentative D call TRBD2 (7 bases). The CDR3 contains 15 residues. Germline lookup yields CDR1 SGDLS and CDR2 YYNGEE. The V end was cut by 2 bases, the J end by 4 bases, with 13 bases between. The CDR3 nucleotides are TGTGCCAGCAGCGTCTTAGGGGGAGGGTACAATGAGCAGTTCTTC. This translates into CASSVLGGGYNEQFF.